A selection of T cell receptor beta chains follows, all from one sample in a study of neoadjuvant anti-PD-1 for oral cavity cancer. Using immunoSEQ multiplex PCR, the repertoire was profiled, and TCRdb retains in-frame clones only, with some absent. The table records some 70,000 clones, more than 75% of them present only once. Sequencing was performed on PBMCs, taken after nivolumab (anti-PD-1) treatment. The receptor set was obtained from a person aged 35 to 85 with oral cavity squamous cell carcinoma. Each CDR3 is given with its conserved first and last residue. D genes are given only for firm matches. Only some rows state a clone size, as once, few, many or a class for expanded clones.

D	V	J	size	CDR3	DNA
-	TRBV5-1	TRBJ2-1	-	CASSPLRGLVLSEQFF	TGCGCCAGCAGCCCCCTAAGGGGACTGGTTTTATCCGAGCAGTTCTTC
TRBD1	TRBV5-1	TRBJ2-1	-	CASSTGQGYEQFF	TGCGCCAGCAGCACCGGACAGGGTTATGAGCAGTTCTTC
-	TRBV7-3	TRBJ2-2	-	CASSLQPGGVNTGELFF	TGTGCCAGCAGCTTACAGCCCGGCGGGGTGAACACCGGGGAGCTGTTTTTT
-	TRBV5-1	TRBJ2-2	-	CASSLVRVGDTGELFF	TGCGCCAGCAGCTTGGTTCGGGTTGGGGACACCGGGGAGCTGTTTTTT
-	TRBV9	TRBJ2-2	-	CASSVATGELFF	TGTGCCAGCAGCGTAGCTACCGGGGAGCTGTTTTTT
TRBD1	TRBV10-1	TRBJ2-2	once	CASTAGTGVMDGELFF	TGCGCCAGCACGGCCGGGACAGGGGTAATGGACGGGGAGCTGTTTTTT
TRBD2	TRBV28	TRBJ2-7	once	CASSLGLAGSEQYF	TGTGCCAGCAGTTTAGGTCTAGCGGGCTCCGAGCAGTACTTC
TRBD2	TRBV28	TRBJ2-7	few	CASSSYPETREGEQYF	TGTGCCAGCAGTTCGTACCCAGAGACCCGGGAGGGCGAGCAGTACTTC
-	TRBV6-4	TRBJ2-3	-	CASSGVGGPTDTQYF	TGTGCCAGCAGTGGAGTCGGGGGCCCCACAGATACGCAGTATTTT
-	TRBV28	TRBJ1-1	few	CASGRGQRNAEAFF	TGTGCCAGCGGACGTGGACAGAGGAACGCTGAAGCTTTCTTT
-	TRBV6-1	TRBJ1-2	-	CASGSGDNYGYTF	TGTGCCAGCGGGTCGGGGGATAACTATGGCTACACCTTC
-	TRBV29-1	TRBJ1-5	once	CSVEGEPQHF	TGCAGCGTTGAAGGGGAGCCCCAGCATTTT
TRBD2	TRBV30	TRBJ2-1	-	CAWSVHFPGTSGYNEQFF	TGTGCCTGGAGTGTGCATTTTCCCGGGACTAGCGGCTACAATGAGCAGTTCTTC
TRBD1	TRBV19	TRBJ2-7	-	CASSPQGAGEQYF	TGTGCCAGTAGCCCACAGGGGGCGGGGGAGCAGTACTTC
TRBD1	TRBV6-6	TRBJ1-3	-	CASSFPGQGDTIYF	TGTGCCAGCAGTTTTCCGGGACAGGGTGACACCATATATTTT
TRBD2	TRBV6-1	TRBJ2-3	-	CASSPGLAGINTQYF	TGTGCCAGCAGTCCCGGACTAGCGGGAATTAATACGCAGTATTTT
-	TRBV4-2	TRBJ2-5	-	CASSPRKMGETQYF	TGTGCCAGCAGCCCAAGGAAGATGGGGGAGACCCAGTACTTC
-	TRBV5-1	TRBJ2-7	-	CASSLPGTYEQYF	TGCGCCAGCAGCTTGCCCGGGACCTACGAGCAGTACTTC
TRBD2	TRBV4-1	TRBJ2-3	-	CASSQVGRGGRGADTQYF	TGCGCCAGCAGCCAAGTGGGCCGGGGCGGGAGAGGGGCAGATACGCAGTATTTT
-	TRBV19	TRBJ1-2	-	CASSIGTGTSYGYTF	TGTGCCAGTAGTATAGGGACCGGGACTTCGTATGGCTACACCTTC
-	TRBV5-1	TRBJ2-3	-	CASSLEPDSNTQYF	TGCGCCAGCAGCTTGGAGCCAGATTCGAATACGCAGTATTTT
-	TRBV5-1	TRBJ2-1	-	CASSPGGASYNEQFF	TGCGCCAGCAGCCCTGGAGGGGCCTCCTACAATGAGCAGTTCTTC
TRBD2	TRBV4-2	TRBJ2-1	-	CASSQDHGTNNEQFF	TGTGCCAGCAGCCAAGATCATGGGACTAACAATGAGCAGTTCTTC
-	TRBV6-1	TRBJ2-5	few	CATVTPQETQYF	TGTGCCACCGTTACCCCCCAAGAGACCCAGTACTTC
TRBD2	TRBV5-1	TRBJ2-1	-	CASSSTAGPLNNEQFF	TGCGCCAGCAGCTCCACAGCGGGACCACTTAACAATGAGCAGTTCTTC
TRBD1	TRBV7-6	TRBJ2-5	-	CASSSGQILETQYF	TGTGCCAGCAGCTCGGGACAGATCTTAGAGACCCAGTACTTC
-	TRBV19	TRBJ1-1	-	CASSTGGVRNTEAFF	TGTGCCAGTAGTACCGGCGGGGTCAGGAACACTGAAGCTTTCTTT
-	TRBV10-3	TRBJ1-5	-	CAISLNNQPQHF	TGTGCCATCAGTCTTAACAATCAGCCCCAGCATTTT
-	TRBV9	TRBJ2-2	once	CASSVWPGANGELFF	TGTGCCAGCAGCGTATGGCCCGGGGCGAACGGGGAGCTGTTTTTT
-	TRBV7-8	TRBJ2-1	-	CASSLGTANNEQFF	TGTGCCAGCAGCTTAGGGACAGCAAACAATGAGCAGTTCTTC
-	TRBV30	TRBJ2-5	-	CAWSPPRETQYF	TGTGCCTGGAGTCCACCAAGGGAGACCCAGTACTTC
-	TRBV10-3	TRBJ2-2	-	CAIGMNGLNTGELFF	TGTGCCATCGGTATGAACGGACTAAACACCGGGGAGCTGTTTTTT
-	TRBV10-3	TRBJ2-7	-	CATSDRRPYEQYF	TGTGCCACCTCAGACAGGCGACCCTACGAGCAGTACTTC
TRBD2	TRBV28	TRBJ2-7	few	CASSSGLAGWPIGSYEQYF	TGTGCCAGCAGTTCCGGACTAGCGGGATGGCCCATTGGATCCTACGAGCAGTACTTC
-	TRBV5-1	TRBJ2-1	-	CASSLGGSSNNEQFF	TGCGCCAGCAGCTTGGGTGGGAGTTCCAACAATGAGCAGTTCTTC
TRBD1	TRBV7-9	TRBJ1-2	-	CASSLTGTGRYYGYTF	TGTGCCAGCAGCTTAACCGGGACAGGAAGATACTATGGCTACACCTTC
TRBD2	TRBV6-5	TRBJ2-7	-	CASSRGLADNEQYF	TGTGCCAGCAGCCGGGGACTAGCGGATAACGAGCAGTACTTC
-	TRBV2	TRBJ2-7	-	CASSEGTYEQYF	TGTGCCAGCAGTGAAGGGACCTACGAGCAGTACTTC
-	TRBV30	TRBJ2-3	once	CAWSVQDTQYF	TGTGCCTGGAGTGTACAAGATACGCAGTATTTT
TRBD1	TRBV9	TRBJ2-6	-	CASSVTGTGYSGANVLTF	TGTGCCAGCAGCGTAACCGGGACAGGGTACTCTGGGGCCAACGTCCTGACTTTC
-	TRBV6-1	TRBJ2-3	-	CASRPRGTDTQYF	TGTGCCAGCAGGCCCAGAGGGACAGATACGCAGTATTTT
TRBD2	TRBV7-2	TRBJ2-5	-	CASSYGGSFQETQYF	TGTGCCAGCAGCTACGGGGGGTCCTTCCAAGAGACCCAGTACTTC
-	TRBV15	TRBJ2-7	-	CATSWVARGYEQYF	TGTGCCACCAGCTGGGTAGCCAGGGGCTACGAGCAGTACTTC
TRBD1	TRBV28	TRBJ1-2	-	CASSFQGVLGGYTF	TGTGCCAGCAGCTTCCAGGGGGTTCTGGGTGGCTACACCTTC
-	TRBV5-4	TRBJ1-3	-	CASSLALGGALGNTIYF	TGTGCCAGCAGCTTAGCGCTGGGGGGGGCCCTGGGAAACACCATATATTTT
-	TRBV11-2	TRBJ1-1	-	CASSLDRVNTEAFF	TGTGCCAGCAGCTTAGACAGGGTGAACACTGAAGCTTTCTTT
-	TRBV7-2	TRBJ2-1	-	CASSLAAGQYNEQFF	TGTGCCAGCAGCTTAGCCGCAGGGCAGTACAATGAGCAGTTCTTC
-	TRBV7-9	TRBJ1-5	-	CASSSGGVGQPQHF	TGTGCCAGCAGCTCCGGCGGCGTGGGTCAGCCCCAGCATTTT
-	TRBV11-3	TRBJ2-7	once	CASSPGLGYEQYF	TGTGCCAGCAGCCCGGGCCTAGGGTACGAGCAGTACTTC